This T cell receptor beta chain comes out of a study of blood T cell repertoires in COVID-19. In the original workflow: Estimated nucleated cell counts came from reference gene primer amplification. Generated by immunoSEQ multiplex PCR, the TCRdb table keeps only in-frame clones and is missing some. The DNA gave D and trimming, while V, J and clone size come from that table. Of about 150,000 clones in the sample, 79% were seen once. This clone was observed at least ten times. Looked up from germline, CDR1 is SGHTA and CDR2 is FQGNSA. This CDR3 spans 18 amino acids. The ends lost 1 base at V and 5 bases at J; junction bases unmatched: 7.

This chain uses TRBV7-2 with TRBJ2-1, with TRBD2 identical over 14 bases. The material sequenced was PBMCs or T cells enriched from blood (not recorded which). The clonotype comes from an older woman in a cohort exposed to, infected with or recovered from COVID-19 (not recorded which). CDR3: CASSLEGTSGRYNNEQFF. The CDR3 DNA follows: TGTGCCAGCAGCTTAGAGGGGACTAGCGGGAGATATAACAATGAGCAGTTCTTC.